This is a list of T cell receptor beta chains from one sample in a study of regulatory T cells in long-lasting Graves disease. MiXCR was run by TCRdb on the multiplex PCR reads, yielding one entry per CDR3 protein. The data contain 400,000 to 500,000 distinct CDR3 sequences, roughly a fifth of them seen just once; the ten biggest clones take up roughly an eighth. The sample in question was peripheral blood mononuclear cells (PBMCs), obtained when the disease was refractory, from a patient treated with antithyroid drugs. The receptors stem from a female donor with Graves disease. CDR3s leave out the opening cysteine and the closing phenylalanine or tryptophan.

V	J	CDR3
TRBV4-1	TRBJ2-4	ASSQDLGENIQY
TRBV7-3	TRBJ2-2	TSSLDRRGLTGELF
TRBV6-2/TRBV6-3	TRBJ2-1	ASLPSGSMGNEQF
TRBV28	TRBJ1-2	ASSPRDRGSLGYT
TRBV13	TRBJ2-2	ASSVREQVGELF
TRBV28	TRBJ1-2	ASSRGSYGYT
TRBV27	TRBJ2-1	ASSENHVSSYNEQF
TRBV28	TRBJ1-2	ASSPSGQTRSYGYT
TRBV29-1	TRBJ1-1	SGKPQGNTEAF
TRBV7-9	TRBJ2-3	ASSPWDHTDTQY
TRBV7-2	TRBJ1-5	ASGRTAGQPQH
TRBV27	TRBJ2-7	ASSPGALPGYEQY
TRBV15	TRBJ2-5	ATSRDPGETQY
TRBV4-1	TRBJ2-7	ASSLGTPTYEQY
TRBV5-5	TRBJ1-1	ASSLERNTEAF
TRBV20-1	TRBJ1-1	SAKDRRQGNTEAF
TRBV2	TRBJ1-5	ASSEGTVGQPQH
TRBV7-8	TRBJ2-5	ASSLSRRTGIYFVETQY
TRBV25-1	TRBJ2-2	ASSDSLGHNTGELF
TRBV30	TRBJ2-7	AWSGFRYEQY
TRBV9	TRBJ2-7	ASSVAEKYEQY
TRBV6-1	TRBJ1-1	ASSESPGRATEAF
TRBV5-1	TRBJ1-1	ASSPGTGTTAEAF
TRBV20-1	TRBJ2-5	SALAGGRETQY
TRBV11-2	TRBJ1-3	ASSLVGFRNTIY
TRBV5-8	TRBJ1-4	ASSPGVGTGEEKLF
TRBV6-5	TRBJ1-1	ASSFEEASTEAF
TRBV6-2/TRBV6-3	TRBJ2-7	ASSYSKRQGSHEQY
TRBV20-1	TRBJ2-2	SALASNTGELF
TRBV20-1	TRBJ1-6	SAKPRDSFSSPLH
TRBV6-2/TRBV6-3	TRBJ2-2	ASTIAGGITGELF
TRBV19	TRBJ1-5	ASSGDRGSANQPQH
TRBV28	TRBJ1-1	ASSLGTIHTEAF
TRBV27	TRBJ2-5	ASSFTRGRETQY
TRBV7-9	TRBJ2-5	ASSLDGSHQETQY
TRBV6-2/TRBV6-3	TRBJ1-5	ASSYSQAYSNQPQH
TRBV29-1	TRBJ2-7	SVERTGGYEQY
TRBV7-9	TRBJ1-3	ASSSNKWRGQAHSGNTIY
TRBV7-2	TRBJ1-6	ASSLGQGTNSPLH
TRBV11-2	TRBJ1-4	ASSRTGRATNEKLF
TRBV19	TRBJ2-1	ASSMRRGGVEEQF
TRBV3-1	TRBJ2-4	ASSPRDRGLLSIQY
TRBV7-3	TRBJ1-2	ASSLTRGDSNYGYT
TRBV28	TRBJ2-2	ASSSAGANTGELF
TRBV28	TRBJ1-1	ASTPGRGVTEAF
TRBV28	TRBJ2-7	ASSLYQRGSYEQY
TRBV6-1	TRBJ1-2	ASSEGPGLAS
TRBV6-2/TRBV6-3	TRBJ1-4	VSSKGFNEKLF
TRBV5-6	TRBJ2-2	ASSLSGTAANTGELF
TRBV2	TRBJ2-2	ASSEGSENTGELF
TRBV3-1	TRBJ1-4	ASSHQTVLGEKLF
TRBV3-1	TRBJ2-7	ASSQASEGAPSEQY
TRBV13	TRBJ2-2	ASSLIRSGRAGTGELF
TRBV20-1	TRBJ2-5	SACLVGGRDQETQY
TRBV11-2	TRBJ2-5	ASSGTAAGETQY